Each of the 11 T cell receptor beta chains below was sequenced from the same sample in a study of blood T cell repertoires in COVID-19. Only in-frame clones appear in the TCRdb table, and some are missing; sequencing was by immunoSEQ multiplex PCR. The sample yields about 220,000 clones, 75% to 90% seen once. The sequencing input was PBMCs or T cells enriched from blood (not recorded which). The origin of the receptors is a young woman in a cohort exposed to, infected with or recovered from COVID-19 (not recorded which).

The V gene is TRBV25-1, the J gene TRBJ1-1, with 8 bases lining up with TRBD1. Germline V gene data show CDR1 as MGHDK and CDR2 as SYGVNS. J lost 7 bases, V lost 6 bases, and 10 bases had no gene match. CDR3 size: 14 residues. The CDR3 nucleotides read TGTGCCAGCAGCGATTCTACAGGGGGATTTGAAGCTTTCTTT. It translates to CASSDSTGGFEAFF.

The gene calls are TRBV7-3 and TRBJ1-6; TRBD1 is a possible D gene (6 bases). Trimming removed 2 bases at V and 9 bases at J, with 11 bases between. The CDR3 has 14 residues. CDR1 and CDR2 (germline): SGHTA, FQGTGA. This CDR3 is CASSLGTGSSPLHF. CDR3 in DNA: TGTGCCAGCAGCTTAGGCACAGGGAGTTCACCCCTCCACTTT.

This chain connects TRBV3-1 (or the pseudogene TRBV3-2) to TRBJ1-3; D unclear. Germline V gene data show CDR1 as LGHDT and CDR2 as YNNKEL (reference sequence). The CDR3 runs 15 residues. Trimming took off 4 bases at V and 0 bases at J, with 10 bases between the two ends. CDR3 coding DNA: TGTGCCAGCAGCCTCCCGGGTTCCTCTGGAAACACCATATATTTT. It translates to CASSLPGSSGNTIYF.

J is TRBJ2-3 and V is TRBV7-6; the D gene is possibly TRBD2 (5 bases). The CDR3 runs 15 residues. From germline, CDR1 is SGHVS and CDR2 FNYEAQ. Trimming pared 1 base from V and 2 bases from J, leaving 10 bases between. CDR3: CASSLGGLNTDTQYF. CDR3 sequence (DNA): TGTGCCAGCAGCTTAGGAGGACTTAACACAGATACGCAGTATTTT.

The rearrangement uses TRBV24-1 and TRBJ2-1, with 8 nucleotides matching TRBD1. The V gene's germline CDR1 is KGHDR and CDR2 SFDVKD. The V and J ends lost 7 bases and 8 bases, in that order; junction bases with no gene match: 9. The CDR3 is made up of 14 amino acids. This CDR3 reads CATRRGQGTDEQFF. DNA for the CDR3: TGTGCCACCAGAAGAGGACAGGGTACAGATGAGCAGTTCTTC.

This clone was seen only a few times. The CDR3 loop reads CASSPGAAIYTEAFF. The CDR3 DNA reads TGTGCCAGCTCACCGGGGGCGGCGATTTACACTGAAGCTTTCTTT. This chain connects TRBV18 to TRBJ1-1, with D tentatively TRBD1 (6 bases). The germline gives CDR1 KGHSH, CDR2 LQKENI. There are 15 residues in the CDR3. Trimming pared 3 bases from V and 3 bases from J, leaving 14 bases between.

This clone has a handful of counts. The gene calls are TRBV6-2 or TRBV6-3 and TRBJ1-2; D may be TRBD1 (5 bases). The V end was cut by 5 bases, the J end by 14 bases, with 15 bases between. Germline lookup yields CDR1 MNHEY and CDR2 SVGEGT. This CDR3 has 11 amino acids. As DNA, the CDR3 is TGTGCCAGCAGTACCCGGACATTTAGGACCTTC. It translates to CASSTRTFRTF.

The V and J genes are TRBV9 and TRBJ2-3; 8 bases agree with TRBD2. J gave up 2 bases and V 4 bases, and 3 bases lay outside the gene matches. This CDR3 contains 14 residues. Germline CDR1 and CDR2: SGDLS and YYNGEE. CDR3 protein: CASSSGLATDTQYF. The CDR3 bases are TGTGCCAGCAGCTCCGGACTAGCCACAGATACGCAGTATTTT.

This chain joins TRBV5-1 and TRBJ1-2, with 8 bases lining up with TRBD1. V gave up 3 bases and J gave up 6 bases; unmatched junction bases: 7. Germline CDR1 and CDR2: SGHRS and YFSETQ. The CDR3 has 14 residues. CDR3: CASSSGQEENGYTF. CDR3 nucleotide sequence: TGCGCCAGCAGCTCGGGACAGGAGGAAAATGGCTACACCTTC.

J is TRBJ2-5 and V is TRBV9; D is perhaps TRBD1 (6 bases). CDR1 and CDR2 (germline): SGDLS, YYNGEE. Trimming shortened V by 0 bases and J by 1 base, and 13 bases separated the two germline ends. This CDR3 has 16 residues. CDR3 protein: CASSVVPGESQETQYF. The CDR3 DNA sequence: TGTGCCAGCAGCGTAGTCCCAGGGGAAAGCCAAGAGACCCAGTACTTC.

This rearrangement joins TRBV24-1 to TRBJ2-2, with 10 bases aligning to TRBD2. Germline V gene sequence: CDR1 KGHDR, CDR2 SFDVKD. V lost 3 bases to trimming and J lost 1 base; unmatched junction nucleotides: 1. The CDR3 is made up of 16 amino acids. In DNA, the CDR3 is TGTGCCACCAGTGATCGGACTAGCGGGAACACCGGGGAGCTGTTTTTT. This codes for CATSDRTSGNTGELFF.